Sequencing of this TCR beta chain was carried out in a study of T cells in Graves' hyperthyroidism and ophthalmopathy. Study background: The authors collected peripheral blood at initial diagnosis, before any treatment.

Remarks on this clonotype: What it binds is unknown.

RNA transcripts yielded amplified TCR beta CDR3 regions. An initial round of RT-PCR targeting the TCR CDR3 relied on the HTBI primer set. One entry per CDR3 protein, called by TCRdb with MiXCR from the multiplex PCR reads. Of approximately 30,000 distinct CDR3 sequences listed, 52% are singletons. Overall study findings and caveats: Blood samples included most of the expanded thyroid clonotypes exceeding 0.001. Ophthalmopathy was told apart from stable hyperthyroidism by a 13 V-J model.

V gave up 5 bases and J gave up 7 bases; unmatched junction bases: 7. In germline, CDR1 is SGHTA, CDR2 FQGNSA. The CDR3 runs to 15 residues. The V call is TRBV7-2, the J call TRBJ1-4; TRBD1 agrees at 10 bases. The sequenced sample consisted of blood. The sequence was obtained from a woman in her thirties or forties with Graves' ophthalmopathy. For the CDR3, the DNA is TGTGCCAGCAGCACGCCCGGGACAGGGGCTGAAAAACTGTTTTTT. This sequence encodes CASSTPGTGAEKLFF.